This T cell receptor (beta chain) stems from a study of blood T cell repertoires in COVID-19. Original data processing: Using reference gene primer amplification, nucleated cell counts were estimated. Measured with immunoSEQ multiplex PCR; TCRdb has only the in-frame clones, and not every one. For V, J and clone size, that table is used; D and trimming come from the DNA. This sample has 200,000 to 250,000 clones, with roughly 80% found just once. V was pared by 5 bases and J by 6 bases, with 11 bases between. Germline V CDR1 and CDR2: SGHTA, FQGNSA. The CDR3 runs to 13 residues. Participants were placed into cohorts based on the clinical history they reported. Among Cohort 3 donors, those recovered had two negative PCRs, clearance, or symptom resolution.

The chain links TRBV7-2 to TRBJ1-5; D is perhaps TRBD1 (5 bases). This sequence was found in a man between 60 and 75 years old who had recovered from COVID-19. The specimen sequenced was PBMCs or T cells enriched from blood (not recorded which). CDR3 amino acids: CASSPPQGQPQHF. The CDR3 DNA is TGTGCCAGCAGCCCCCCGCAGGGTCAGCCCCAGCATTTT.